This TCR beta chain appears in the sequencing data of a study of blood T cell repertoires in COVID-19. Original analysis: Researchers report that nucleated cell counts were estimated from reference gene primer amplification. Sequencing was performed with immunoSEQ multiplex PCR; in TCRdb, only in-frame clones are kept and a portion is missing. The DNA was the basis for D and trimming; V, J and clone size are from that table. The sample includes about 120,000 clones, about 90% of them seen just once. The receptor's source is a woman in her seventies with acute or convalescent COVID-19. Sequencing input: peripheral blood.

The CDR3 sequence is CASRDRTNTGELFF. CDR3 DNA sequence: TGCGCCAGCAGGGACAGGACCAACACCGGGGAGCTGTTTTTT. This chain uses TRBV5-1 with TRBJ2-2, with TRBD1 matching 7 bases. Losses at the gene ends were 5 bases for V and 2 bases for J; bases not matched to a gene: 3. The CDR3 consists of 14 residues. Per the germline V gene, CDR1 is SGHRS and CDR2 is YFSETQ.